The source of this TCR beta chain is a study of control samples from healthy donors and cancer patients. The germline CDR1 and CDR2 sequences are LGHNA and YNFKEQ. CDR3 length equals 9 residues. Trimming shortened V by 10 bases and J by 8 bases, and 9 bases separated the two germline ends. Repertoires were generated with immunoSEQ multiplex PCR, while TCRdb's copy carries only in-frame clones and drops some. Counted here are tens of thousands of clones, 80% to 90% occurring once; the ten biggest clones make up roughly 21%. The material sequenced was PBMCs. The clonotype was recovered from a woman aged 60-70 years with lung cancer. The chain carries TRBV4-2 and TRBJ2-7; D uncertain. CDR3 residues: CATPGKQYF. CDR3 sequence (DNA): TGTGCCACCCCCGGAAAGCAGTACTTC.